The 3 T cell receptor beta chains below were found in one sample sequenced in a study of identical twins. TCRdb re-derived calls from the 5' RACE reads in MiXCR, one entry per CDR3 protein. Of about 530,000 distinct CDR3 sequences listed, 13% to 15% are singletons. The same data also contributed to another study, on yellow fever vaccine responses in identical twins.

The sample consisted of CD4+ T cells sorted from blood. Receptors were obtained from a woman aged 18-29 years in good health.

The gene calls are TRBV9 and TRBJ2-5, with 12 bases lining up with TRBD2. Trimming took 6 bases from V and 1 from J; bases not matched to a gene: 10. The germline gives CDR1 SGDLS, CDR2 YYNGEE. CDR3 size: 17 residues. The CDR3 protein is CASIHSGLAGTQETQYF. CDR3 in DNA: TGTGCCAGCATCCACTCCGGACTAGCGGGGACCCAAGAGACCCAGTACTTC.

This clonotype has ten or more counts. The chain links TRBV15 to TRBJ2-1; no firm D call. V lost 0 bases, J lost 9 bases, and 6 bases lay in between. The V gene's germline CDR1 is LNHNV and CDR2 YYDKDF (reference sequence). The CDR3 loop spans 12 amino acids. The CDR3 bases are TGTGCCACCAGCAGAGATCTTGGTGAGCAGTTCTTC. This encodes CATSRDLGEQFF.

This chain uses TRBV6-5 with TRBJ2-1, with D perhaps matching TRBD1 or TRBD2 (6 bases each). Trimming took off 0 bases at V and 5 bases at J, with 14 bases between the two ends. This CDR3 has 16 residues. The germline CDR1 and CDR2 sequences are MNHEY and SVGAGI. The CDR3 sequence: CASSYSGRRGDNEQFF. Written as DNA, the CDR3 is TGTGCCAGCAGTTACTCTGGCAGGAGGGGGGACAATGAGCAGTTCTTC.